The 21 T cell receptor beta chains given below trace back to one sample, sequenced in a study of tumor-infiltrating lymphocytes in primary liver carcinoma. The template, roughly 550 ng total RNA, yielded TCR beta cDNA made with a constant-region primer. What produced the TCR beta libraries was three nested multiplex PCR rounds using slightly modified ARM-PCR. Researchers ran the first two PCR rounds for approximately 10 cycles each with TRBV1-TRBV30 forward primers and a C-beta reverse primer. TCRdb re-called the multiplex PCR reads with MiXCR, one entry per CDR3 protein. Of approximately 99,000 distinct CDR3 sequences listed, approximately 71% are singletons. Co-extraction of RNA and DNA was performed on about 20-32 mg of unsorted bulk tissue. The sample comprised liver tumor tissue from sampling region 5. Subset given: tumor region T5, tumor centre. The receptors shown here come from a woman aged 55-70 years with primary liver carcinoma and hepatitis B virus infection.

This clonotype was detected many times. The rearrangement uses TRBV4-1 and TRBJ1-6; D ambiguous. V was pared by 4 bases and J by 0 bases, with 10 bases between. Per the germline V gene, CDR1 is MGHRA and CDR2 is YSYEKL. This CDR3 comprises 16 residues. Here the CDR3 reads CASSPAAHSYNSPLHF. The DNA of the CDR3 is TGCGCCAGCAGCCCAGCCGCCCACTCCTATAATTCACCCCTCCACTTT.

Regarding this clonotype: Given the absence of the conserved phenylalanine or tryptophan at the CDR3 end, a read error is likely. The chain uses TRBV5-4 and TRBJ2-7; TRBD2 agrees at 9 bases. Losses at the gene ends were 5 bases for V and 6 bases for J; bases not matched to a gene: 18. The germline gives CDR1 SGHNT, CDR2 YYREEE (reference sequence). The CDR3 is made up of 17 amino acids. This CDR3 is CASSLRRGSSGIREQYM. CDR3 sequence (DNA): TGTGCCAGCAGTTTGCGTCGGGGGTCTAGCGGGATTCGCGAGCAGTACATG.

The V gene is TRBV28, the J gene TRBJ1-2; TRBD1 matches 8 bases. The germline gives CDR1 MDHEN, CDR2 SYDVKM. V gave up 2 bases and J gave up 5 bases; unmatched junction bases: 13. The CDR3 runs 17 residues. CDR3 protein: CASSLRSAGQGIYGYTF. CDR3 in DNA: TGTGCCAGCAGTTTACGCTCAGCCGGACAGGGCATTTATGGCTACACCTTC.

This clonotype was counted ten times or more. The V call is TRBV25-1, the J call TRBJ2-3; D possibly corresponds to TRBD2 (7 bases). V was trimmed by 0 bases and J by 4 bases, leaving 11 bases between them. Germline V gene data show CDR1 as MGHDK and CDR2 as SYGVNS. CDR3 length equals 15 residues. The CDR3 DNA sequence: TGTGCCAGCAGTGAATATGGGGGGGGCTCAGATACGCAGTATTTT. Encoded protein: CASSEYGGGSDTQYF.

Comment on this clonotype: At one end, the junction sequence differs from germline, possibly due to a read error. J is TRBJ1-1 and V is TRBV2; 11 bases are shared with TRBD1. Germline V CDR1 and CDR2: SNHLY, FYNNEI. The CDR3 runs 16 residues. This CDR3 reads CTSSERDRGVNTEAFF. DNA of the CDR3: TGTACCAGCAGTGAACGGGACAGGGGGGTGAACACTGAAGCTTTCTTT. The entire variable domain, with the rest obtained from reference TRBV2 and TRBJ1-1, is as follows: EPEVTQTPSHQVTQMGQEVILRCVPISNHLYFYWYRQILGQKVEFLVSFYNNEISEKSEIFDDQFSVERPDGSNFTLKIRSTKLEDSAMYFCTSSERDRGVNTEAFFGQGTRLTVV.

The chain has TRBV24-1 and TRBJ1-5; D possibly corresponds to TRBD1 (5 bases). Germline V gene sequence: CDR1 KGHDR, CDR2 SFDVKD. This CDR3 has 13 amino acids. Trimming took 6 bases from V and 9 from J, leaving 14 bases between them. The CDR3 protein is CATSTGDYRPQHF. The DNA of the CDR3 is TGTGCCACCAGTACCGGGGACTATCGGCCCCAGCATTTT.

This clonotype was found a few times. The CDR3 DNA is TGTGCCAGCAGCCCCCCCGGGACAGGCTCCTACGAGCAGTACTTC. As protein: CASSPPGTGSYEQYF. This sequence joins TRBV28 and TRBJ2-7; TRBD1 aligns across 8 bases. The CDR3 totals 15 residues. The germline CDR1 and CDR2 sequences are MDHEN and SYDVKM. V lost 6 bases, J lost 0 bases, and 7 bases stayed unmatched. The full variable domain, rest sourced from reference TRBV28 and TRBJ2-7, is DVKVTQSSRYLVKRTGEKVFLECVQDMDHENMFWYRQDPGLGLRLIYFSYDVKMKEKGDIPEGYSVSREKKERFSLILESASTNQTSMYLCASSPPGTGSYEQYFGPGTRLTVT.

This clonotype has ten or more counts. At one end the junction does not follow the germline gene, possibly because of a read error. The V call is TRBV4-2, the J call TRBJ2-1, with 9 nucleotides matching TRBD2. Germline CDR1 is LGHNA and CDR2 is YNFKEQ. CDR3 length: 16 amino acids. CDR3 region: CASRQGPGLAAMEQFF. In DNA form, the CDR3 reads TGTGCCAGCAGGCAAGGACCGGGACTAGCAGCCATGGAGCAGTTCTTC.

About this clonotype: This may stem from a read error, because a much larger clone lies one nucleotide away. Because the CDR3 is missing its conserved closing phenylalanine or tryptophan, this is likely a read error. This chain links TRBV10-2 with TRBJ1-1; TRBD1 matches 7 bases. Germline assignment: CDR1 WSHSY and CDR2 SAAADI. V was pared by 7 bases and J by 5 bases, with 7 bases of the junction left unmatched. The CDR3 consists of 13 residues. CDR3 region: CASITGALTEAFS. In nucleotides, the CDR3 is TGCGCCAGCATCACAGGGGCATTAACTGAAGCTTTCTCT.

A remark on this clonotype: At one boundary the junction diverges from the germline segment, which might be a read error. V is TRBV11-3 and J is TRBJ2-1; perhaps D is TRBD1 or TRBD2 (6 bases each). The CDR3 consists of 13 residues. CDR1 and CDR2 (germline): SGHNT, YENEEA. Written as DNA, the CDR3 is TGTGCCGGCAGTGCCGGGGGCCGCAATGAGCAGTTCTTC. Its translation is CAGSAGGRNEQFF.

Turning to this clonotype: The junction shows a germline mismatch at one end, possibly a read error. This chain connects TRBV7-9 to TRBJ2-1, with a weak D call TRBD1 (5 bases). The CDR3 is 16 amino acids. Germline lookup yields CDR1 SEHNR and CDR2 FQNEAQ (reference sequence). CDR3 in DNA: TGTGCCAGCAGTTTAGCCCGGGCAGGGCTGATGGATGAGCAGTTCTTC. Its protein is CASSLARAGLMDEQFF.

Comments on this clonotype: This may come from a read error, since a much larger clone is one base off. The rearrangement joins TRBV6-4 to TRBJ2-2, with 9 bases lining up with TRBD2. Germline V gene sequence: CDR1 MRHNA, CDR2 SNTAGT. The CDR3 consists of 15 residues. CDR3 coding DNA: TGTGCCGGCAGGCGGGGGGGGCCGGACACCGGGGAGCTGTTTTTT. Translation: CAGRRGGPDTGELFF.

Turning to this clonotype: A clone one base away is much larger, so this may be a read error. Since no conserved phenylalanine or tryptophan closes the CDR3, a read error is the likely cause. The chain joins TRBV29-1 to TRBJ2-1, with 8 bases fitting TRBD2. CDR3 length: 14 residues. The V gene's germline CDR1 is SQVTM and CDR2 ANQGSEA. Unmatched junction bases numbered 7, after V lost 4 bases and J lost 5 bases. The CDR3 sequence is CSVVPGRGDNEQFL. The CDR3 DNA is TGCAGCGTTGTCCCCGGGAGGGGCGACAATGAGCAGTTCCTC.

As concerns this clonotype: A read error may be the cause here, since a much bigger clone is one base away. The genes are TRBV7-9 and TRBJ1-2; tentative D call: TRBD1 (5 bases). Germline assignment: CDR1 SEHNR and CDR2 FQNEAQ (reference sequence). The germline V and J ends were trimmed by 3 bases and 3 bases, with 8 bases remaining between them. The CDR3 covers 13 residues. CDR3 in amino acids: CASSLIGDYGYTF. For the CDR3, the DNA is TGTGCCAGCAGCTTGATAGGGGACTATGGCTACACCTTC.

Points on this clonotype: An end of the junction does not agree with germline; a read error may underlie this. The chain combines TRBV5-1 with TRBJ2-1; tentatively, D is TRBD2 (6 bases). From germline, CDR1 is SGHRS and CDR2 YFSETQ. This CDR3 contains 14 residues. The CDR3: CAGSRWTGGNEQFF. The CDR3 nucleotides read TGCGCCGGCAGTCGTTGGACCGGGGGCAATGAGCAGTTCTTC. The full variable domain, in which reference TRBV5-1 and TRBJ2-1 provide the parts outside the CDR3, is KAGVTQTPRYLIKTRGQQVTLSCSPISGHRSVSWYQQTPGQGLQFLFEYFSETQRNKGNFPGRFSGRQFSNSRSEMNVSTLELGDSALYLCAGSRWTGGNEQFFGPGTRLTVL.

On this clonotype itself: Given the absence of the conserved phenylalanine or tryptophan at the CDR3 end, a read error is likely. The V call is TRBV11-2, the J call TRBJ2-1; a weak D match, TRBD2 (5 bases). Germline V gene lookup returns CDR1 SGHAT and CDR2 FQNNGV. This CDR3 comprises 14 residues. The ends were cut back, 10 bases at V and 10 bases at J, with 23 bases in the middle. The CDR3 loop reads CANSPDLRYREQFS. The CDR3 bases are TGTGCCAACAGTCCGGACTTGAGGTATAGGGAGCAGTTCTCC.

This clonotype has ten or more counts. V is TRBV5-1 and J is TRBJ1-6, with TRBD1 identical over 9 bases. Trimming cost V 1 base and J 8 bases; bases outside gene matches: 7. This CDR3 comprises 16 residues. The germline gives CDR1 SGHRS, CDR2 YFSETQ. The CDR3 DNA is TGCGCCAGCAGCTTGACCGGACAGGGGCTATATTCACCCCTCCACTTT. Its translation: CASSLTGQGLYSPLHF.

This chain uses TRBV10-3 with TRBJ2-7; TRBD2 matches 11 bases. With V trimmed by 8 bases and J by 2 bases, 14 bases remained unmatched. Germline CDR1 ENHRY, CDR2 SYGVKD. This CDR3 is 17 amino acids long. The CDR3 DNA follows: TGTGCCATCGGGGCTTGGCTAGCGGGAGGAGCGACCTACGAGCAGTACTTC. Amino acids: CAIGAWLAGGATYEQYF.

As to this clonotype: The DNA is left out, because the CDR3 cannot be placed on it with certainty; the CDR3 is given as TCRdb lists it. This chain uses TRBV29-1 with TRBJ2-2; TRBD1 reflects the table's D call only, with no check against the DNA. The CDR3 totals 13 residues, both ends included. Germline loops: CDR1 SQVTM, CDR2 ANQGSEA. The CDR3: CSVGQGANGELLF.

A remark on this clonotype: Given a much more abundant clone one base away, this may be a read error. The chain links TRBV10-3 to TRBJ2-7, with D perhaps TRBD1 (5 bases). CDR1 and CDR2 (germline): ENHRY, SYGVKD. The CDR3 runs to 12 residues. This chain's CDR3 is CATKTDPYEKYF. Written as DNA, the CDR3 is TGTGCCACAAAGACAGACCCCTACGAGAAGTACTTC.

In regard to this clonotype: Its ends do not fully match the called genes, so a read error is possible. The chain is built from TRBV6-5 and TRBJ2-5; D might be TRBD2 (7 bases). Germline V gene data show CDR1 as MNHEY and CDR2 as SVGAGI. The CDR3 is 13 amino acids. The CDR3 sequence is CAIGRGRAETQHF. Here the CDR3 DNA reads TGTGCCATCGGGCGGGGGCGTGCCGAGACCCAGCACTTC.